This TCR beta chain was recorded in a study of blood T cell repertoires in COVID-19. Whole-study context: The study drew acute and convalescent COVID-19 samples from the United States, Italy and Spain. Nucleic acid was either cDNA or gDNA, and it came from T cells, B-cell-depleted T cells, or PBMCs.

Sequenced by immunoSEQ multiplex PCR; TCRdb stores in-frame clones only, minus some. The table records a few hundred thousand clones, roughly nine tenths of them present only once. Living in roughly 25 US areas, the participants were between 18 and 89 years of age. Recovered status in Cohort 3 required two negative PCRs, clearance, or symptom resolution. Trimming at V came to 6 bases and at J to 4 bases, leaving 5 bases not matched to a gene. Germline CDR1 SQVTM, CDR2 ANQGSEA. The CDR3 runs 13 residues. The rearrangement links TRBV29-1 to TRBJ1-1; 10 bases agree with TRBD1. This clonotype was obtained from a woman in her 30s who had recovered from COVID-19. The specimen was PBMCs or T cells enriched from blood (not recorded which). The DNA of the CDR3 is TGCAGCGTCGGGACAGGGGTGGGCACTGAAGCTTTCTTT. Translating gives CSVGTGVGTEAFF. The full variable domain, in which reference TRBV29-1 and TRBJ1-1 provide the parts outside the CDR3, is SAVISQKPSRDICQRGTSLTIQCQVDSQVTMMFWYRQQPGQSLTLIATANQGSEATYESGFVIDKFPISRPNLTFSTLTVSNMSPEDSSIYLCSVGTGVGTEAFFGQGTRLTVV.